Detailed here is one TCR beta chain. The antigen remains unidentified. The entry originates in a study of cytomegalovirus exposure and HLA in healthy donors. This PCR relied on a set of 60 Vbeta primers and 13 Jbeta primers. Method: immunoSEQ multiplex PCR; TCRdb's copy keeps in-frame clones and lacks some. The repertoire includes some 150,000 clones, 82% of them detected once, and roughly 3.1% sits in the top ten. Whole-study findings and limits: Reportedly, HLA-A and HLA-B alleles of most subjects were accurately predicted from TCR beta. The study flagged 150 to 200 TCR beta chains as cytomegalovirus-associated. The classifier reportedly diagnosed cytomegalovirus status with high specificity and sensitivity. Most TCR sequences were seen very rarely across donors, but some public TCRs occurred in many.

This receptor was obtained from a young man in good health and CMV-seropositive. Sequencing was carried out using PBMCs.

CDR3 bases: TGTGCCAGCAGCTTGAGAGCGGTGACCTATTACGAGCAGTACTTC. As protein: CASSLRAVTYYEQYF. The chain couples TRBV5-4 to TRBJ2-7; weak D call: TRBD2 (5 bases). This CDR3 is 15 amino acids long. With 1 base removed from V and 4 bases from J, the gap between germline ends came to 15 bases. Germline loops: CDR1 SGHNT, CDR2 YYREEE (reference sequence).